This T cell receptor (beta chain) was observed in a study of T cell changes during pregnancy in multiple sclerosis. The germline gives CDR1 MDHEN, CDR2 SYDVKM. Between the trimmed V and J ends, which lost 3 bases and 6 bases, there was a span of 6 bases. This CDR3 region has 11 residues. Here immunoSEQ multiplex PCR was the method, and the copy in TCRdb shows in-frame clones only, minus some. Counted here are 90,000 to 100,000 clones, roughly 94% occurring once; the ten biggest clones make up approximately 2.4%. This clone is a singleton in its sample. Here the sequenced sample was peripheral blood, taken after pregnancy. The rearrangement uses TRBV28 and TRBJ2-7, with a tentative D call TRBD2 (6 bases). The clonotype comes from a female donor in good health, enrolled as a control in a pregnancy study. CDR3 amino acids: CASSLGGEQYF. In nucleotides, the CDR3 is TGTGCCAGCAGTTTGGGAGGCGAGCAGTACTTC. Drawing the rest from reference TRBV28 and TRBJ2-7, the complete variable domain is DVKVTQSSRYLVKRTGEKVFLECVQDMDHENMFWYRQDPGLGLRLIYFSYDVKMKEKGDIPEGYSVSREKKERFSLILESASTNQTSMYLCASSLGGEQYFGPGTRLTVT.